This entry describes one T cell receptor (beta chain). The data were taken from a study of somatic mutations in cytotoxic T cells in rheumatoid arthritis. The CDR3 is 15 residues long. CDR1 and CDR2 (germline): MNHNY, SVGAGI (reference sequence). With 7 bases removed from V and 1 base from J, the gap between germline ends came to 16 bases. Generated by immunoSEQ multiplex PCR, the TCRdb table keeps only in-frame clones and is missing some. The table shows approximately 17,000 clones, with about four fifths occurring only once. The origin of this receptor is an adult with rheumatoid arthritis. This sequence joins TRBV6-6 and TRBJ1-1, with a tentative D call TRBD1 (6 bases). Sequencing was performed on CD8+ T cells sorted from blood. In DNA form, the CDR3 reads TGTGCCAGCACCCCTACCGAGGGGGAGAACACTGAAGCTTTCTTT. It specifies CASTPTEGENTEAFF.